Listed here are 23 T cell receptor beta chains from one sample, sequenced in a study of CD8 T cells in Susac syndrome. With random hexamers, about 0.5 to 1 ug RNA was reverse transcribed. From the immunoSEQ multiplex PCR reads, TCRdb called clonotypes with MiXCR, one entry per CDR3 protein. This table has about 200,000 distinct CDR3 sequences, roughly 90% appearing once. The sequenced material came from CD4+ T cells from PBMCs. All receptors come from a human donor with Susac syndrome.

The CDR3 nucleotides read TGTGCCAGCAGTGTCCCCCGGAATTCACCCCTCCACTTT. This translates into CASSVPRNSPLHF. The V and J genes are TRBV25-1 and TRBJ1-6; D is unresolved. The CDR3 spans 13 residues. V shed 4 bases and J shed 7 bases, with 8 bases lying between them. The germline V gene encodes CDR1 MGHDK and CDR2 SYGVNS.

CDR3 residues: CASRLEGFTNQPQHF. The CDR3 DNA reads TGTGCCAGCAGACTAGAGGGGTTTACCAATCAGCCCCAGCATTTT. This chain joins TRBV12-3 or TRBV12-4 and TRBJ1-5, with a weak D call TRBD1 (5 bases). CDR3 length equals 15 residues. Trimming removed 6 bases at V and 3 bases at J, with 15 bases between.

This chain uses TRBV5-6 with TRBJ2-1; 9 bases are a match to TRBD1. V trimming: 3 bases; J trimming: 4 bases; junction bases outside the gene matches: 5. Per the germline V gene, CDR1 is SGHDT and CDR2 is YYEEEE. There are 15 residues in the CDR3. The CDR3 coding sequence is TGTGCCAGCAGCTACCGGGACAGGGCGTACAATGAGCAGTTCTTC. This gives the protein CASSYRDRAYNEQFF.

V usage is TRBV5-1 and J usage is TRBJ2-6, with D hard to call. Germline assignment: CDR1 SGHRS and CDR2 YFSETQ. The V end was cut by 1 base, the J end by 0 bases, with 8 bases between. The CDR3 consists of 16 residues. The CDR3 DNA sequence: TGCGCCAGCAGCTTGTTTGGGAACTCTGGGGCCAACGTCCTGACTTTC. Protein sequence: CASSLFGNSGANVLTF.

This clonotype has just a few counts. This chain links TRBV7-9 with TRBJ2-1, with 10 bases that match TRBD2. From germline, CDR1 is SEHNR and CDR2 FQNEAQ (reference sequence). This CDR3 has 19 residues. The V gene end was trimmed by 5 bases and the J gene end by 1 base; junction bases not matched to a gene: 14. CDR3 residues: CASSLWAAGGGKSYNEQFF. For the CDR3, the DNA is TGTGCCAGCAGCCTATGGGCAGCGGGAGGGGGGAAGTCCTACAATGAGCAGTTCTTC.

This chain links TRBV2 with TRBJ2-1; unclear D gene. V was trimmed by 7 bases and J by 7 bases, leaving 14 bases between them. The CDR3 is made up of 13 amino acids. Germline lookup yields CDR1 SNHLY and CDR2 FYNNEI. The chain's CDR3 is CASNFLAGNEQFF. Here the CDR3 DNA reads TGTGCCAGCAACTTTTTGGCCGGGAATGAGCAGTTCTTC.

This clonotype was counted a single time. As the CDR3 is not closed by the conserved phenylalanine or tryptophan, this likely results from a read error. The V and J genes are TRBV3-1 and TRBJ1-1; the D is unclear. The V gene's germline CDR1 is LGHDT and CDR2 YNNKEL (reference sequence). CDR3 size: 13 residues. Deletions cut 1 base from V and 5 bases from J, with 8 bases between. The chain's CDR3 is CASSQVGGTEAFL. In nucleotides, the CDR3 is TGTGCCAGCAGCCAAGTCGGAGGGACTGAAGCTTTCCTT.

The rearrangement links TRBV20-1 to TRBJ2-5; 7 bases map to TRBD2. The germline gives CDR1 DFQATT, CDR2 SNEGSKA (reference sequence). The CDR3 spans 13 residues. V trimming: 3 bases; J trimming: 5 bases; junction bases outside the gene matches: 6. DNA for the CDR3: TGCAGTGCTAGGGGACTATACGTGGAGACCCAGTACTTC. Amino acids: CSARGLYVETQYF.

Only one count was recorded for this clonotype. The chain carries TRBV11-2 and TRBJ2-5; 10 positions match TRBD2. This CDR3 spans 14 amino acids. Germline V gene data show CDR1 as SGHAT and CDR2 as FQNNGV. Trimming cost V 7 bases and J 7 bases; bases outside gene matches: 9. The CDR3 loop reads CASTGLAAPLTQYF. The CDR3 DNA reads TGTGCCAGCACCGGACTAGCGGCCCCATTGACCCAGTACTTC.

V and J are TRBV28 and TRBJ2-3, with 7 bases that match TRBD2. V trimming: 3 bases; J trimming: 3 bases; junction bases outside the gene matches: 9. The germline V gene encodes CDR1 MDHEN and CDR2 SYDVKM. This CDR3 has 16 residues. CDR3 sequence reads: CASSFGSRGGTDTQYF. As DNA, the CDR3 is TGTGCCAGCAGTTTTGGGTCTCGCGGGGGAACAGATACGCAGTATTTT.

This sequence joins TRBV2 and TRBJ2-5, with D possibly being TRBD2 (5 bases). The ends were cut back, 6 bases at V and 5 bases at J, with 19 bases in the middle. This CDR3 is 15 amino acids long. Germline V gene sequence: CDR1 SNHLY, CDR2 FYNNEI. CDR3 in DNA: TGTGCCAGCAGATTCGGACTGGACCCCGTGGAGACCCAGTACTTC. Protein product: CASRFGLDPVETQYF.

The rearrangement joins TRBV6-2 or TRBV6-3 to TRBJ2-7; 8 bases agree with TRBD2. Losses at the gene ends were 7 bases for V and 6 bases for J; bases not matched to a gene: 5. Germline values: CDR1 MNHEY, CDR2 SVGEGT. The CDR3 has 12 residues. CDR3 sequence (DNA): TGTGCCAGCAAAAAGGCGGGGGGCGAGCAGTACTTC. Translation: CASKKAGGEQYF.

J is TRBJ2-5 and V is TRBV5-4, with D possibly TRBD1 on 6 matching bases. The CDR3 sequence is 16 residues long. V shed 4 bases and J shed 2 bases, with 18 bases lying between them. Per the germline V gene, CDR1 is SGHNT and CDR2 is YYREEE (reference sequence). DNA of the CDR3: TGTGCCAGCAGCCAAGGAGGCCCAGGGGTACAAGAGACCCAGTACTTC. Encoded protein: CASSQGGPGVQETQYF.

V usage is TRBV27 and J usage is TRBJ1-1, with D maybe TRBD1 (5 bases). Trimming removed 5 bases at V and 9 bases at J, with 16 bases between. The CDR3 has 13 amino acids. Per the germline V gene, CDR1 is MNHEY and CDR2 is SMNVEV (reference sequence). The DNA for the CDR3 is TGTGCCAGCAGTCCGGAGGTGTGGGGGAAAGCTTTCTTT. Encoded protein: CASSPEVWGKAFF.

The CDR3 sequence is CASSSGADMQETQYF. The CDR3 region has the DNA TGTGCCAGCAGTTCGGGGGCAGACATGCAAGAGACCCAGTACTTC. The chain recombines TRBV28 with TRBJ2-5; D tentatively fits TRBD1 or TRBD2 (6 bases each). This CDR3 contains 15 residues. Germline CDR1 and CDR2: MDHEN and SYDVKM. With 4 bases removed from V and 2 bases from J, the gap between germline ends came to 14 bases.

This CDR3 is CASSQVMGSGGDQETQYF. The CDR3 bases are TGCGCCAGCAGCCAAGTAATGGGTAGCGGGGGGGACCAAGAGACCCAGTACTTC. The rearrangement links TRBV4-1 to TRBJ2-5; 11 bases match TRBD2. J was trimmed by 0 bases and V by 1 base; bases with no gene match: 7. The CDR3 covers 18 residues. Per the germline V gene, CDR1 is MGHRA and CDR2 is YSYEKL.

This chain links TRBV3-1 with TRBJ2-1; 15 bases fit TRBD2. The V gene's germline CDR1 is LGHDT and CDR2 YNNKEL (reference sequence). This CDR3 has 15 residues. Trimming at V came to 4 bases and at J to 10 bases, leaving 5 bases not matched to a gene. The CDR3 DNA follows: TGTGCCAGCAGCCTAGGACTAGCGGGAGGGACAGAGCAGTTCTTC. Translated, it gives CASSLGLAGGTEQFF.

The chain carries TRBV9 and TRBJ2-3; TRBD1 agrees at 10 bases. CDR3 size: 15 residues. Germline assignment: CDR1 SGDLS and CDR2 YYNGEE. J was trimmed by 7 bases and V by 0 bases; bases with no gene match: 5. Here the CDR3 DNA reads TGTGCCAGCAGCGTAGCGGACAGGGGGATGAATACGCAGTATTTT. It yields the protein CASSVADRGMNTQYF.

The V gene is TRBV6-5, the J gene TRBJ1-2; 8 positions agree with TRBD1. J was trimmed by 2 bases and V by 5 bases; bases with no gene match: 4. CDR1 is MNHEY and CDR2 is SVGAGI in the germline V gene. The CDR3 is made up of 14 amino acids. CDR3 amino acids: CASSRDRQNYGYTF. CDR3 nucleotide sequence: TGTGCCAGCAGTAGGGACAGGCAAAACTATGGCTACACCTTC.

CDR3 sequence reads: CASSYGRRQETQYF. CDR3 nucleotides: TGTGCCAGCAGCTACGGACGGCGCCAAGAGACCCAGTACTTC. The chain couples TRBV7-8 to TRBJ2-5; D is unclear. V was clipped by 4 bases and J by 1 base, with 10 bases between them. CDR3 length: 14 amino acids. Germline values: CDR1 SGHVS, CDR2 FQNEAQ. Complete variable domain (other parts from reference TRBV7-8 and TRBJ2-5): GAGVSQSPRYKVAKRGQDVALRCDPISGHVSLFWYQQALGQGPEFLTYFQNEAQLDKSGLPSDRFFAERPEGSVSTLKIQRTQQEDSAVYLCASSYGRRQETQYFGPGTRLLVL.

The rearrangement joins TRBV30 to TRBJ2-5, with unresolved D. The CDR3 length is 14 residues. Germline V gene lookup returns CDR1 GTSNPN and CDR2 SVGIG (reference sequence). With 0 bases removed from V and 0 bases from J, the gap between germline ends came to 8 bases. CDR3 DNA sequence: TGTGCCTGGAGTGTCGGGTTGTACCAAGAGACCCAGTACTTC. Amino acids: CAWSVGLYQETQYF.

The V call is TRBV7-6, the J call TRBJ2-7; possible D gene TRBD1, 6 bases. The CDR3 sequence is 13 residues long. From germline, CDR1 is SGHVS and CDR2 FNYEAQ. Trimming removed 4 bases at V and 6 bases at J, with 13 bases between. The CDR3 sequence is CASSSTGSGEQYF. The CDR3 DNA follows: TGTGCCAGCAGCTCAACAGGGTCGGGCGAGCAGTACTTC.

The rearrangement joins TRBV5-1 to TRBJ1-4, with unresolved D. V was cut by 0 bases and J by 5 bases, with 14 bases left in between. Looked up from germline, CDR1 is SGHRS and CDR2 is YFSETQ. The CDR3 spans 16 residues. CDR3 nucleotides: TGCGCCAGCAGCTTGGATTCGGCAGGCGGGAATGAAAAACTGTTTTTT. It encodes CASSLDSAGGNEKLFF.